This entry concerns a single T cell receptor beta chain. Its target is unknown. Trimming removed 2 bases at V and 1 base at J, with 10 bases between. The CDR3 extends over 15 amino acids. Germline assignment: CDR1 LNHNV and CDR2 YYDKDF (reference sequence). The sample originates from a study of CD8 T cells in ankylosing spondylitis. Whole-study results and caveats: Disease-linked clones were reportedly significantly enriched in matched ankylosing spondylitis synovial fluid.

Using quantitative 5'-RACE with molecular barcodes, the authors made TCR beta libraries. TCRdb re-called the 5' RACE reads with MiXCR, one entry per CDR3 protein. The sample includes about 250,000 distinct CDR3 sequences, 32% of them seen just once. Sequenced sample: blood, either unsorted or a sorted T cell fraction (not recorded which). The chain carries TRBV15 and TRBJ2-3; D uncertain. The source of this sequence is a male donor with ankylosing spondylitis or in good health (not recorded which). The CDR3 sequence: CATSRLPSGTDTQYF. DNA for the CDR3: TGTGCCACCAGCAGACTCCCGAGTGGCACAGATACGCAGTATTTT.